These 5 T cell receptor beta chains were all obtained from the same sample, sequenced in a study of vaccination and CD4 T cells after COVID-19. The treatment is: roughly nine-day PBMC culture with coronavirus spike peptide pools or control peptides (ViraFEST assay). The assay that was used to sequence DNA from cultured CD4+ T cells was the Oncomine TCR Beta short-read assay. One entry per CDR3 protein results from TCRdb running MiXCR on the PCR reads. Of more than 10,000 distinct CDR3 sequences in the sample, approximately 24% were seen once. These TCRs' antigens remain unknown. Sample: CD4+ T cells from blood, cultured in vitro, taken after SARS-CoV-2 vaccination. These receptors originate from a human donor who had recovered from COVID-19.

The rearrangement uses TRBV7-9 and TRBJ1-3; D is possibly TRBD1 (6 bases). The CDR3 consists of 14 residues. Germline V gene sequence: CDR1 SEHNR, CDR2 FQNEAQ (reference sequence). V was trimmed by 9 bases and J by 4 bases, leaving 16 bases between them. The CDR3 spells CASTRTGLGNTIYF. The CDR3 DNA reads TGTGCCAGTACGCGAACAGGGTTAGGAAACACCATATATTTT.

This clonotype appeared a few times. The chain recombines TRBV6-1 with TRBJ2-3; TRBD2 is a possible D gene (6 bases). The germline gives CDR1 MNHNS, CDR2 SASEGT. Deletions cut 8 bases from V and 7 bases from J, with 10 bases between. CDR3 length: 11 amino acids. CDR3 DNA: TGTGCCAGCGGAGGGCTAAATACGCAGTATTTT. Encoded protein: CASGGLNTQYF.

This clonotype occurred a few times. V and J are TRBV19 and TRBJ2-3; perhaps TRBD1 as D (5 bases). Trimming cost V 5 bases and J 2 bases, with 11 bases left between them. Germline loops: CDR1 LNHDA, CDR2 SQIVND (reference sequence). CDR3 length: 14 amino acids. DNA for the CDR3: TGTGCCAGTAGTCTTCGACAGTACACAGATACGCAGTATTTT. Residues: CASSLRQYTDTQYF.

The rearrangement uses TRBV4-2 and TRBJ2-1; possible D gene TRBD2, 6 bases. The germline gives CDR1 LGHNA, CDR2 YNFKEQ. CDR3 length equals 15 residues. V was clipped by 2 bases and J by 10 bases, with 18 bases between them. DNA for the CDR3: TGTGCCAGCAGCCAATTCCGGGACTCCGCCCAGGAGCAGTTCTTC. The encoded protein is CASSQFRDSAQEQFF.

This clonotype was observed a handful of times. This chain links TRBV6-1 with TRBJ2-7, with D perhaps TRBD1 or TRBD2 (5 bases each). The germline V and J ends were trimmed by 4 bases and 2 bases, with 15 bases remaining between them. CDR1 and CDR2 from the germline V gene are MNHNS and SASEGT. The CDR3 extends over 15 amino acids. CDR3 region: CASSGLHRGPYEQYF. The CDR3 nucleotides read TGTGCCAGCAGTGGTCTCCATCGGGGACCCTACGAGCAGTACTTC.